This TCR beta chain comes out of a study of cytomegalovirus exposure and HLA in healthy donors. This clone was seen a few times. The antigen remains undetermined. From germline, CDR1 is SEHNR and CDR2 FQNEAQ (reference sequence). Between the trimmed V and J ends, which lost 5 bases and 1 base, there was a span of 11 bases. The CDR3 is 14 amino acids. Broader study findings: Specificity of a few CMV-associated chains for CMV antigens was verified in vitro.

The repertoire was sequenced with immunoSEQ multiplex PCR; TCRdb's copy has only in-frame clones and lacks some. In the table there are under 200,000 clones, 80% to 90% of which are singletons. The source of this sequence is a woman in her thirties in good health and CMV-seronegative. Specimen: PBMCs. This sequence joins TRBV7-9 and TRBJ1-1; D gene uncertain. CDR3 nucleotides: TGTGCCAGCAGCCCTCTCGGGGAGAACACTGAAGCTTTCTTT. Translation: CASSPLGENTEAFF.